This record concerns one T cell receptor beta chain sequence. This entry comes from a study of STAT5B mutations in CD4+ large granular lymphocyte leukemia. The table came from immunoSEQ multiplex PCR; TCRdb's copy has only in-frame clones and leaves some out. Of over 30,000 clones in the sample, roughly 79% were seen once. The germline gives CDR1 KGHSH, CDR2 LQKENI. V lost 5 bases and J 5 bases, leaving 11 bases between the germline ends. This CDR3 comprises 13 residues. The sample comprised CD4+ T cells from blood buffy coats. The sequence was obtained from a human donor in good health. The rearrangement uses TRBV18 and TRBJ2-3; the D call may be TRBD1 or TRBD2 (5 bases each). CDR3 sequence (DNA): TGTGCCAGCTCAGTCGGGACCCTAGATACGCAGTATTTT. It codes for CASSVGTLDTQYF.